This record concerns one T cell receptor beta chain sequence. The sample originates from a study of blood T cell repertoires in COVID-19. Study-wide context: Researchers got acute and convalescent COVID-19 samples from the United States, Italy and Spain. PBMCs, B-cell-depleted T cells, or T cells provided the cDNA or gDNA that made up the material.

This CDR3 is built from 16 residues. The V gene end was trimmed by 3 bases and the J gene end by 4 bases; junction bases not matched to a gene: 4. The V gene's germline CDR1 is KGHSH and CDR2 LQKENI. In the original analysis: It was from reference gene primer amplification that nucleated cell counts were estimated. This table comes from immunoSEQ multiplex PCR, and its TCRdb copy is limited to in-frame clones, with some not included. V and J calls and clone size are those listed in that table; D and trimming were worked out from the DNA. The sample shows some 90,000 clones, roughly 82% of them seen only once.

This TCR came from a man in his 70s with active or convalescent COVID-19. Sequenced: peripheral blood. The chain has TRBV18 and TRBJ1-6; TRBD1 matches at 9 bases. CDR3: CASSPGTGLYNSPLHF. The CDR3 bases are TGTGCCAGCTCACCCGGGACAGGGCTGTATAATTCACCCCTCCACTTT.